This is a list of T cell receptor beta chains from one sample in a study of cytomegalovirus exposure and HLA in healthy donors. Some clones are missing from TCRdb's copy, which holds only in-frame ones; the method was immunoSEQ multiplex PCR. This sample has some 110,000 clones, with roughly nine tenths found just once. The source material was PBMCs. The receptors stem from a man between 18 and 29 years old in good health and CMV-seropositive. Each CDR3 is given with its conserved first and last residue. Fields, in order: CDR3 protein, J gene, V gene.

cdr3_aa: CASTSGGFSGANVLTF
j_call: TRBJ2-6
v_call: TRBV28

cdr3_aa: CASRAEYQETQYF
j_call: TRBJ2-5
v_call: TRBV2

cdr3_aa: CASSPWRDAMNTEAFF
j_call: TRBJ1-1
v_call: TRBV18

cdr3_aa: CASSPQVEQPQHF
j_call: TRBJ1-5
v_call: TRBV28

cdr3_aa: CASSHLGQGTYEQYF
j_call: TRBJ2-7
v_call: TRBV4-3

cdr3_aa: CASSLFGWETQYF
j_call: TRBJ2-5
v_call: TRBV14

cdr3_aa: CASRSNQVNYGYTF
j_call: TRBJ1-2
v_call: TRBV6-1

cdr3_aa: CATTRGQENTEAFF
j_call: TRBJ1-1
v_call: TRBV10-3

cdr3_aa: CAWSSTGRGNSGNTIYF
j_call: TRBJ1-3
v_call: TRBV30

cdr3_aa: CASSAAPPTKQFF
j_call: TRBJ2-1
v_call: TRBV2

cdr3_aa: CAISVRQAIAGELFF
j_call: TRBJ2-2
v_call: TRBV10-3

cdr3_aa: CASSVGTGNAFF
j_call: TRBJ1-1
v_call: TRBV9

cdr3_aa: CASSQDRGNTEAFF
j_call: TRBJ1-1
v_call: TRBV4-3

cdr3_aa: CASSSQIAKNIQYF
j_call: TRBJ2-4
v_call: TRBV5-6

cdr3_aa: CASSDLNGGPSYNEQFF
j_call: TRBJ2-1
v_call: TRBV2

cdr3_aa: CASSLGQGRIYTGELFF
j_call: TRBJ2-2
v_call: TRBV11-2

cdr3_aa: CSVEDGGSTLHF
j_call: TRBJ1-6
v_call: TRBV29-1

cdr3_aa: CAISESPGQGGRYNEQFF
j_call: TRBJ2-1
v_call: TRBV10-3

cdr3_aa: CAISSGAGANVLTF
j_call: TRBJ2-6
v_call: TRBV10-3

cdr3_aa: CAWSSGGANEQFF
j_call: TRBJ2-1
v_call: TRBV30

cdr3_aa: CASSLGLAGQYTDTQYF
j_call: TRBJ2-3
v_call: TRBV5-8

cdr3_aa: CASTKNRAGDGYTF
j_call: TRBJ1-2
v_call: TRBV7-2

cdr3_aa: CASSEADSHYGYTF
j_call: TRBJ1-2
v_call: TRBV6-1

cdr3_aa: CASVPLAGGLGEQFF
j_call: TRBJ2-1
v_call: TRBV2